The 17 T cell receptor beta chains listed next were all sequenced from one sample in a study of glioma-infiltrating T cells. TCR alpha and beta CDR3 regions were amplified from RNA using iRepertoire nested multiplex PCR. MiXCR was run by TCRdb on the multiplex PCR reads, yielding one entry per CDR3 protein. The table lists tens of thousands of distinct CDR3 sequences, roughly 40% of them singletons. The sequenced material came from glioma tissue, nonneoplastic brain tissue, or PBMCs (not recorded which). Receptors were obtained from a human donor with low-grade glioma or glioblastoma, undergoing nonglioma brain surgery, or in good health (not recorded which).

This clonotype was observed at least ten times. The V gene is TRBV10-3, the J gene TRBJ2-7; TRBD1 aligns across 9 bases. Trimming cost V 2 bases and J 3 bases; bases outside gene matches: 2. The germline CDR1 and CDR2 sequences are ENHRY and SYGVKD. The CDR3 contains 14 residues. The CDR3 reads CAISETDRGYEQYF. DNA of the CDR3: TGTGCCATCAGTGAGACGGACAGGGGCTACGAGCAGTACTTC.

This chain uses TRBV12-3 or TRBV12-4 with TRBJ2-5, with TRBD2 identical over 14 bases. The CDR3 extends over 15 amino acids. Trimming at V came to 5 bases and at J to 7 bases, leaving 6 bases not matched to a gene. This CDR3 reads CASSTGTSGGRTQYF. The CDR3 nucleotides are TGTGCCAGCAGTACCGGGACTAGCGGGGGACGGACCCAGTACTTC.

This clonotype came up many times. V gene TRBV20-1 combines with J gene TRBJ2-3; D remains ambiguous. V lost 7 bases to trimming and J lost 7 bases, with 18 bases between them. CDR1 is DFQATT, CDR2 SNEGSKA, per germline (reference sequence). The CDR3 loop spans 13 amino acids. The CDR3 sequence is CSVAGPLVNTQYF. In DNA form, the CDR3 reads TGCAGTGTTGCTGGGCCCTTAGTGAATACGCAGTATTTT.

A note on this clonotype: Since a much larger clone is just one base distant, this may be a read error. The chain is built from TRBV11-3 and TRBJ2-7; 9 nucleotides line up with TRBD2. CDR3 length: 15 amino acids. Germline lookup yields CDR1 SGHNT and CDR2 YENEEA. Unmatched junction bases numbered 13, after V lost 6 bases and J lost 7 bases. The CDR3 is CASSTGASGTGEQYF. Here the CDR3 DNA reads TGTGCCAGCAGTACCGGGGCTAGCGGGACGGGGGAGCAGTACTTC.

This CDR3 is CASSLVSGATSYEQYF. Written as DNA, the CDR3 is TGCGCCAGCAGCTTGGTTTCGGGGGCCACCTCCTACGAGCAGTACTTC. The genes are TRBV5-1 and TRBJ2-7, with D perhaps given as TRBD1 or TRBD2 (6 bases each). The CDR3 is made up of 16 amino acids. CDR1 is SGHRS, CDR2 YFSETQ, per germline. The ends were cut back, 0 bases at V and 0 bases at J, with 13 bases in the middle.

Comments on this clonotype: A much larger clone is a single base away; this may be a read error. CDR3 loop: CASSPITGGNTFF. The CDR3 DNA reads as TGCGCCAGCAGCCCCATTACAGGGGGCAATACTTTCTTT. The chain uses TRBV5-1 and TRBJ1-1, with 9 bases identical to TRBD1. The V segment lost 4 bases and the J segment 12 bases; nucleotides outside the gene matches: 10. This CDR3 is built from 13 residues. CDR1 and CDR2 (germline): SGHRS, YFSETQ.

This clonotype occurred many times. The chain links TRBV7-2 to TRBJ1-6; D is perhaps TRBD1 (5 bases). With 2 bases removed from V and 10 bases from J, the gap between germline ends came to 12 bases. The CDR3 contains 14 residues. CDR1 is SGHTA and CDR2 is FQGNSA in the germline V gene. CDR3 nucleotides: TGTGCCAGCAGCTTACAGGGTTTGGGCTCACCCCTCCACTTT. Translation gives CASSLQGLGSPLHF.

This clonotype was counted ten times or more. CDR3: CASSGEGVNTEAFF. CDR3 in DNA: TGTGCCAGCAGTGGTGAGGGAGTGAACACTGAAGCTTTCTTT. V is TRBV2 and J is TRBJ1-1, with D unclear. Germline V gene lookup returns CDR1 SNHLY and CDR2 FYNNEI. V was cut by 4 bases and J by 0 bases, with 9 bases left in between. The CDR3 covers 14 residues.

The table lists this clonotype with many counts. This chain connects TRBV28 to TRBJ2-1; TRBD2 matches at 9 bases. CDR1 and CDR2 (germline): MDHEN, SYDVKM. This CDR3 has 18 residues. J lost 0 bases, V lost 2 bases, and 8 bases had no gene match. CDR3 DNA: TGTGCCAGCAGTTTAAATCCTAGCGGGATAAGCTCCTACAATGAGCAGTTCTTC. This gives the protein CASSLNPSGISSYNEQFF. Using reference TRBV28 and TRBJ2-1 for the parts outside the CDR3, the full variable domain is DVKVTQSSRYLVKRTGEKVFLECVQDMDHENMFWYRQDPGLGLRLIYFSYDVKMKEKGDIPEGYSVSREKKERFSLILESASTNQTSMYLCASSLNPSGISSYNEQFFGPGTRLTVL.

This clonotype showed up just a few times. Since a much larger clone is just one base distant, this may be a read error. This CDR3 is missing its conserved last phenylalanine or tryptophan, likely due to a read error. This chain uses TRBV7-8 with TRBJ2-4; no clear D. Germline CDR1 is SGHVS and CDR2 is FQNEAQ. With 1 base removed from V and 0 bases from J, the gap between germline ends came to 7 bases. The CDR3 spans 15 residues. The CDR3 here is CASSLDYLAKNIQYL. In nucleotides, the CDR3 is TGTGCCAGCAGCTTAGACTACTTAGCCAAAAACATTCAGTACTTA.

This clonotype was counted ten times or more. This chain uses TRBV29-1 with TRBJ2-3; 8 nucleotides line up with TRBD2. The CDR3 length is 13 residues. V shed 2 bases and J 10 bases; nucleotides not matched to a gene: 8. Per the germline V gene, CDR1 is SQVTM and CDR2 is ANQGSEA. The CDR3 DNA sequence: TGCAGCGTTGAAACTAGCGGAGGGCGTGCGCAGTATTTT. It is translated as CSVETSGGRAQYF.

The V gene is TRBV28, the J gene TRBJ1-5; TRBD1 aligns across 9 bases. Trimming removed 3 bases from V and 7 bases from J; junction bases left unmatched: 7. Germline loops: CDR1 MDHEN, CDR2 SYDVKM. The CDR3 is 15 residues long. This CDR3 is CASSLEGQGRQPQHF. The CDR3 DNA follows: TGTGCCAGCAGTTTGGAGGGACAGGGAAGACAGCCCCAGCATTTT.

About this clonotype: With a much larger clone just one base away, this may be a read error. The V and J genes are TRBV7-6 and TRBJ2-5; D is possibly TRBD1 or TRBD2 (5 bases each). Trimming took 6 bases from V and 7 from J, leaving 21 bases between them. The CDR3 loop spans 15 amino acids. Germline CDR1 and CDR2: SGHVS and FNYEAQ. CDR3 sequence: CASRKGPDSGGTQYF. CDR3 DNA sequence: TGTGCCAGCAGGAAGGGGCCCGACAGTGGAGGGACCCAGTACTTC.

This clonotype was seen repeatedly, ten times or more. V gene TRBV4-1 combines with J gene TRBJ1-2; 10 bases match TRBD1. The J segment lost 7 bases and the V segment lost 5 bases, leaving 4 bases of the junction unmatched. The CDR3 has 13 residues. Germline V lookup: CDR1 MGHRA, CDR2 YSYEKL. CDR3 bases: TGCGCCAGCAGCAGGACAGGGGGAACTGGCTACACCTTC. It specifies CASSRTGGTGYTF.

Points on this clonotype: A much larger clone lies one base from this, so it may be a read error. The chain carries TRBV12-3 or TRBV12-4 and TRBJ2-2; the match to TRBD2 covers 13 bases. V shed 5 bases and J 7 bases; nucleotides not matched to a gene: 16. The CDR3 sequence is 19 residues long. CDR3 sequence reads: CASSPRPGLAGFPVGELFF. CDR3 DNA: TGTGCCAGCAGTCCCCGGCCGGGACTAGCGGGATTTCCCGTCGGGGAGCTGTTTTTT.

This clonotype showed up many times. The chain uses TRBV28 and TRBJ2-4; a possible D gene is TRBD2 (5 bases). V was cut by 5 bases and J by 0 bases, with 23 bases left in between. Germline V lookup: CDR1 MDHEN, CDR2 SYDVKM. The CDR3 has 19 amino acids. The CDR3 protein is CASSPPPGLNLLAKNIQYF. As DNA, the CDR3 is TGTGCCAGCAGTCCCCCACCAGGACTTAATTTACTAGCCAAAAACATTCAGTACTTC.

This clonotype has only one observation. This may arise from a read error, as a much more abundant clone is one base away. The genes are TRBV5-4 and TRBJ2-1; the D call may be TRBD1 or TRBD2 (6 bases each). Germline CDR1 and CDR2: SGHNT and YYREEE (reference sequence). V dropped 10 bases and J dropped 0 bases, with 11 bases sitting between them. The CDR3 loop spans 13 amino acids. Here the CDR3 DNA reads TGTGCCGCCAGGGGAGGCTCCTACAATGAGCAGTTCTTC. Translating it yields CAARGGSYNEQFF.